A single sample is the source of the 8 T cell receptor beta chains below, sequenced in a study of glioma-infiltrating T cells after dendritic cell vaccination. Libraries were prepared by immunoSEQ multiplex PCR; TCRdb keeps only in-frame clonotypes and omits some of them. The table records roughly 100,000 clones, about four fifths of them present only once. Sequences were derived from blood, sampled before dendritic cell vaccination. These receptors were obtained from a human donor with glioblastoma.

The J gene is TRBJ1-5, the V gene TRBV5-1, with TRBD1 as a possible D gene (6 bases). Germline CDR1 reads SGHRS; CDR2 reads YFSETQ. Trimming took off 2 bases at V and 1 base at J, with 16 bases between the two ends. CDR3 length equals 17 residues. The CDR3 coding sequence is TGCGCCAGCAGCTTCGCCCACAAGACAGGAAGCAATCAGCCCCAGCATTTT. Protein product: CASSFAHKTGSNQPQHF.

This clone has just one count. V usage is TRBV9 and J usage is TRBJ1-4; possible D gene TRBD1, 6 bases. V was clipped by 3 bases and J by 7 bases, with 13 bases between them. The CDR3 length is 14 residues. Germline V gives CDR1 SGDLS, CDR2 YYNGEE. The CDR3 DNA is TGTGCCAGCAGCGCAGGGGATTCGAGTGAAAAACTGTTTTTT. Encoded protein: CASSAGDSSEKLFF. The whole variable domain, filled in from reference TRBV9 and TRBJ1-4, reads DSGVTQTPKHLITATGQRVTLRCSPRSGDLSVYWYQQSLDQGLQFLIQYYNGEERAKGNILERFSAQQFPDLHSELNLSSLELGDSALYFCASSAGDSSEKLFFGSGTQLSVL.

The V gene is TRBV7-9, the J gene TRBJ1-3, with a weak D call TRBD1 (5 bases). The CDR3 has 14 amino acids. V lost 3 bases and J 0 bases, leaving 6 bases between the germline ends. Germline CDR1 is SEHNR and CDR2 is FQNEAQ (reference sequence). The CDR3 sequence: CASSLDNSGNTIYF. CDR3 nucleotides: TGTGCCAGCAGCTTGGACAACTCTGGAAACACCATATATTTT.

V gene TRBV4-1 combines with J gene TRBJ2-3; no definite D call. This CDR3 region has 15 residues. From germline, CDR1 is MGHRA and CDR2 YSYEKL. Trimming stripped 2 bases from V and 0 bases from J, with 9 bases between. CDR3 sequence (DNA): TGCGCCAGCAGCCAAATAGCTCTAAGCACAGATACGCAGTATTTT. This encodes CASSQIALSTDTQYF.

This clone was observed a handful of times. The chain carries TRBV7-2 and TRBJ1-1, with a tentative D call TRBD1 (6 bases). Germline loops: CDR1 SGHTA, CDR2 FQGNSA. The V and J ends lost 1 base and 6 bases respectively, with 12 bases between them. This CDR3 has 14 amino acids. The CDR3 sequence is CASSLGGLGPEAFF. The CDR3 DNA is TGTGCCAGCAGCTTAGGGGGGCTGGGTCCTGAAGCTTTCTTT.

This chain joins TRBV11-3 and TRBJ1-6, with D perhaps matching TRBD1 (5 bases). The CDR3 loop spans 16 amino acids. Germline values: CDR1 SGHNT, CDR2 YENEEA. Trimming took 0 bases from V and 8 from J, leaving 14 bases between them. The CDR3 bases are TGTGCCAGCAGCTTAGATATTGCGGGGGAATATTCACCCCTCCACTTT. Translating it yields CASSLDIAGEYSPLHF.

The chain recombines TRBV19 with TRBJ1-3; weak D call: TRBD1 (6 bases). Looked up from germline, CDR1 is LNHDA and CDR2 is SQIVND (reference sequence). This CDR3 is 16 amino acids long. Between the trimmed V and J ends, which lost 3 bases and 3 bases, there was a span of 15 bases. Here the CDR3 DNA reads TGTGCCAGTAGTATTTCGGCGGGGGCGCGTGGAAACACCATATATTTT. Translated: CASSISAGARGNTIYF.

The chain combines TRBV11-2 with TRBJ2-3, with D perhaps TRBD1 (6 bases). The CDR3 contains 16 residues. Germline CDR1 is SGHAT and CDR2 is FQNNGV. V lost 1 base and J lost 6, with 17 bases in between. The CDR3 DNA reads TGTGCCAGCAGCTTAGGAGCAGGGGAGCACACCGATACGCAGTATTTT. Amino acid sequence: CASSLGAGEHTDTQYF.